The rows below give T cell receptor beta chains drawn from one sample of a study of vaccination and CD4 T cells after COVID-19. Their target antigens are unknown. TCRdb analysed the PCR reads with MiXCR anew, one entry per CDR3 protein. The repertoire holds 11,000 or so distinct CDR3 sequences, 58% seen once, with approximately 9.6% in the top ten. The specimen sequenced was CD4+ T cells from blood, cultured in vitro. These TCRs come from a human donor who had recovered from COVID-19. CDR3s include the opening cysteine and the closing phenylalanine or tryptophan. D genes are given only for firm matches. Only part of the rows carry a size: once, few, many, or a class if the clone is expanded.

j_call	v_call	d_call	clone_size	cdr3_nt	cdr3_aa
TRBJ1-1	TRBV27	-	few	TGTGCCAGCACTCCATGGGGCAGTTCAAACACTGAAGCTTTCTTT	CASTPWGSSNTEAFF
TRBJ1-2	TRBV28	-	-	TGTGCCAGCAGTTCCCGGCGGTTTAGCTATGGCTACACCTTC	CASSSRRFSYGYTF
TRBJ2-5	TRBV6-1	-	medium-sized	TGTGCCAGCAGTGAACGGAGTGACGGTCGGGAGACCCAGTACTTC	CASSERSDGRETQYF
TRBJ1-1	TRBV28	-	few	TGTGCCAGCATCGGGGCCACTTCTTTTGAAGCTTTCTTT	CASIGATSFEAFF
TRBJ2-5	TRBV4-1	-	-	TGCGCCAGCAGCCAAGCCACTAGGGCACAAGAGACCCAGTACTTC	CASSQATRAQETQYF
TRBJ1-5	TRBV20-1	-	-	TGCAGTGCTAGTGGACTACGTGGGTTTGATCAGCCCCAGCATTTT	CSASGLRGFDQPQHF
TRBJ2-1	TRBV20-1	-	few	TGCAGTGCCCTCCCGGTGGGAAAGGAGTTCGGTGAGCAGTTCTTC	CSALPVGKEFGEQFF
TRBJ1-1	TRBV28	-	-	TGTGCCAGCAGGTTGCAGGAGTGGGCTGAAGCTTTCTTT	CASRLQEWAEAFF
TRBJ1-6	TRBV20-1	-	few	TGCAGTGCGCTGCCCGACAGGATCTCCTATAATTCACCCCTCCACTTT	CSALPDRISYNSPLHF
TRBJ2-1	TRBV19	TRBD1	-	TGTGCCAGTAGTGATGACAGGGGGAATGAGCAGTTCTTC	CASSDDRGNEQFF
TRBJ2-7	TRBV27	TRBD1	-	TGTGCCAGCAGTACTAGGGGGCCTCCGCAGTACTTC	CASSTRGPPQYF
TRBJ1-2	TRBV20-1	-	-	TGCAGTGCTAGGCTCGGGGTTGTGAGCTATGGCTACACCTTC	CSARLGVVSYGYTF